This record concerns one T cell receptor (beta chain) sequence. Its antigen is still unknown. This specimen comes from a study of T cells after yellow fever vaccination. Study-wide results and limits: Boosting was followed by the reappearance of most primary-vaccination clones (just under 98% CD4, more than 70% CD8). It was the secondary response that reached its peak faster, day 5 versus 15, but it was weaker.

From germline, CDR1 is SGHTA and CDR2 FQGNSA. With 3 bases clipped from V and 9 bases from J, the junction kept 4 bases outside the gene matches. This CDR3 has 13 residues. Via MiXCR, TCRdb re-called the 5' RACE reads, giving one row per CDR3 protein. The sample lists 500,000 to 700,000 distinct CDR3 sequences; about 19% were seen once. The J gene is TRBJ2-2, the V gene TRBV7-2; TRBD1 matches 7 bases. The material was PBMCs, obtained 15 days after the yellow fever booster vaccination. This receptor was identified in a man younger than 40 who received the YFV17D yellow fever vaccine. The CDR3 reads CASSFRQGRELFF. The CDR3, as DNA: TGTGCCAGCAGCTTTAGACAGGGCCGGGAGCTGTTTTTT.